Listed here are 29 T cell receptor beta chains from one sample, sequenced in a study of blood T cell repertoires in COVID-19. Sequenced by immunoSEQ multiplex PCR; TCRdb stores in-frame clones only, minus some. This table holds some 200,000 clones, approximately 89% found once. The specimen sequenced was PBMCs or T cells enriched from blood (not recorded which). Source of these receptors: a woman aged 18-35 years who had recovered from COVID-19.

The chain links TRBV5-1 to TRBJ2-5; D ambiguous. Trimming took off 1 base at V and 0 bases at J, with 7 bases between the two ends. The germline CDR1 and CDR2 sequences are SGHRS and YFSETQ. This CDR3 is 14 amino acids long. CDR3 protein: CASSLTMYQETQYF. CDR3 DNA: TGCGCCAGCAGCTTGACAATGTACCAAGAGACCCAGTACTTC.

The V and J genes are TRBV3-1 (or the pseudogene TRBV3-2) and TRBJ1-6; a possible D gene is TRBD1 (6 bases). Germline CDR1 LGHDT, CDR2 YNNKEL (reference sequence). The CDR3 spans 17 residues. V lost 0 bases and J 6 bases, leaving 15 bases between the germline ends. The CDR3 is CASSQEGGGYPNSPLHF. DNA of the CDR3: TGTGCCAGCAGCCAAGAGGGAGGGGGTTACCCTAATTCACCCCTCCACTTT.

V usage is TRBV19 and J usage is TRBJ2-7, with 7 nucleotides matching TRBD1. Per the germline V gene, CDR1 is LNHDA and CDR2 is SQIVND (reference sequence). The CDR3 totals 16 residues. V lost 3 bases to trimming and J lost 2 bases; unmatched junction nucleotides: 10. CDR3 in DNA: TGTGCCAGTAGTATCCACTCCGGGACAGCCACCTACGAGCAGTACTTC. Translation: CASSIHSGTATYEQYF. Full variable domain (missing parts from reference TRBV19 and TRBJ2-7): DGGITQSPKYLFRKEGQNVTLSCEQNLNHDAMYWYRQDPGQGLRLIYYSQIVNDFQKGDIAEGYSVSREKKESFPLTVTSAQKNPTAFYLCASSIHSGTATYEQYFGPGTRLTVT.

This clone was detected ten times or more. The genes are TRBV2 and TRBJ1-5; possible D gene TRBD1, 6 bases. The germline V gene encodes CDR1 SNHLY and CDR2 FYNNEI. The V end lost 5 bases, the J end lost 3 bases, and 20 bases lay between the germline ends. The CDR3 contains 17 residues. CDR3 protein: CASSPHGGAADNQPQHF. DNA for the CDR3: TGTGCCAGCAGTCCACATGGGGGGGCTGCTGACAATCAGCCCCAGCATTTT.

This clone showed up just a few times. The genes are TRBV21-1 and TRBJ1-1; TRBD1 was called by the table and not checked on the DNA. TRBV21-1 is shown as a pseudogene. The CDR3 consists of 10 residues. The chain's CDR3 is CASGAVEAFF. The DNA of the CDR3 is TGTGCCAGCGGGGCGGTAGAAGCTTTCTTT.

The rearrangement joins TRBV5-1 to TRBJ2-1; the match to TRBD1 covers 12 bases. The ends lost 4 bases at V and 9 bases at J; junction bases unmatched: 8. Germline assignment: CDR1 SGHRS and CDR2 YFSETQ. CDR3 length equals 15 residues. CDR3 amino acids: CASSLPGTGGGEQFF. In DNA, the CDR3 is TGCGCCAGCAGCCTCCCGGGGACAGGGGGCGGTGAGCAGTTCTTC. Full variable domain (remainder filled in from reference TRBV5-1 and TRBJ2-1): KAGVTQTPRYLIKTRGQQVTLSCSPISGHRSVSWYQQTPGQGLQFLFEYFSETQRNKGNFPGRFSGRQFSNSRSEMNVSTLELGDSALYLCASSLPGTGGGEQFFGPGTRLTVL.

This clone was recorded a few times. The J gene is TRBJ2-7, the V gene TRBV11-3; 9 nucleotides line up with TRBD1. The CDR3 contains 15 residues. Losses at the gene ends were 5 bases for V and 0 bases for J; bases not matched to a gene: 5. Germline assignment: CDR1 SGHNT and CDR2 YENEEA. The CDR3 DNA is TGTGCCAGCAGCCCCGGACAGGGGATCTCCTACGAGCAGTACTTC. Its translation is CASSPGQGISYEQYF.

The genes are TRBV6-6 and TRBJ1-5, with D hard to call. The CDR3 covers 17 residues. Trimming pared 5 bases from V and 6 bases from J, leaving 23 bases between. Per germline, CDR1 MNHNY and CDR2 SVGAGI (reference sequence). The CDR3 loop reads CASSPAGERNIFQPQHF. The CDR3 nucleotides are TGTGCCAGCAGTCCCGCCGGAGAGAGAAACATATTTCAGCCCCAGCATTTT.

This chain connects TRBV28 to TRBJ1-1; D unresolved. The CDR3 is 12 amino acids. V was shortened by 6 bases and J by 4 bases, with 9 bases between the two germline ends. Germline CDR1 and CDR2: MDHEN and SYDVKM. The CDR3 coding sequence is TGTGCCAGCAGGCCAGTGGCCACTGAAGCTTTCTTT. Its translation is CASRPVATEAFF.

CDR3 DNA: TGTGCCAGCAGATTCAGGGCTGGCGACACTGAAGCTTTCTTT. It codes for CASRFRAGDTEAFF. V is TRBV5-4 and J is TRBJ1-1; D is possibly TRBD1 (5 bases). Germline values: CDR1 SGHNT, CDR2 YYREEE (reference sequence). Between the trimmed V and J ends, which lost 5 bases and 3 bases, there was a span of 14 bases. This CDR3 has 14 residues. Looking up the rest from reference TRBV5-4 and TRBJ1-1 gives the full variable domain: ETGVTQSPTHLIKTRGQQVTLRCSSQSGHNTVSWYQQALGQGPQFIFQYYREEENGRGNFPPRFSGLQFPNYSSELNVNALELDDSALYLCASRFRAGDTEAFFGQGTRLTVV.

The V and J genes are TRBV19 and TRBJ1-1; D ambiguous. Trimming took 2 bases from V and 1 from J, leaving 8 bases between them. The CDR3 contains 14 residues. CDR1 is LNHDA and CDR2 is SQIVND in the germline V gene (reference sequence). The CDR3 region has the DNA TGTGCCAGTAGTATAATGGCGGAGAACACTGAAGCTTTCTTT. Protein product: CASSIMAENTEAFF. Full variable domain (missing parts from reference TRBV19 and TRBJ1-1): DGGITQSPKYLFRKEGQNVTLSCEQNLNHDAMYWYRQDPGQGLRLIYYSQIVNDFQKGDIAEGYSVSREKKESFPLTVTSAQKNPTAFYLCASSIMAENTEAFFGQGTRLTVV.

The V call is TRBV7-2, the J call TRBJ2-2, with 8 bases that match TRBD2. This CDR3 spans 15 amino acids. V was pared by 5 bases and J by 1 base, with 3 bases of the junction left unmatched. The germline V gene encodes CDR1 SGHTA and CDR2 FQGNSA. CDR3 region: CASSTSGRNTGELFF. CDR3 in DNA: TGTGCCAGCAGCACCAGCGGGAGGAACACCGGGGAGCTGTTTTTT.

The chain employs TRBV10-2 and TRBJ2-2, with 7 bases identical to TRBD2. The length of the CDR3 is 13 residues. Germline V gene sequence: CDR1 WSHSY, CDR2 SAAADI. V shed 5 bases and J 6 bases; nucleotides not matched to a gene: 3. CDR3 residues: CASSSGRAGELFF. The CDR3 DNA sequence: TGCGCCAGCAGTTCGGGGAGGGCCGGGGAGCTGTTTTTT.

The rearrangement joins TRBV7-8 to TRBJ2-7; a weak D match, TRBD1 (5 bases). The CDR3 has 14 amino acids. V lost 1 base to trimming and J lost 6 bases, with 13 bases between them. Germline CDR1 is SGHVS and CDR2 is FQNEAQ. The CDR3 reads CASSLGSEGAEQYF. DNA of the CDR3: TGTGCCAGCAGCTTAGGTAGTGAAGGGGCCGAGCAGTACTTC.

The rearrangement uses TRBV3-1 (or the pseudogene TRBV3-2) and TRBJ1-2; tentative D call: TRBD1 (6 bases). CDR1 is LGHDT and CDR2 is YNNKEL in the germline V gene (reference sequence). This CDR3 has 14 amino acids. V dropped 3 bases and J dropped 7 bases, with 15 bases sitting between them. CDR3 region: CASSQGAQGGGYTF. Here the CDR3 DNA reads TGTGCCAGCAGCCAGGGGGCACAGGGCGGTGGCTACACCTTC.

The genes are TRBV6-6 and TRBJ2-1; TRBD1 matches at 9 bases. This CDR3 has 18 amino acids. Unmatched junction bases numbered 14, after V lost 5 bases and J lost 3 bases. CDR1 MNHNY and CDR2 SVGAGI come from the germline V gene (reference sequence). Here the CDR3 DNA reads TGTGCCAGCAGTCCCTTCTACGTCCAGGACAGGGGCTACAATGAGCAGTTCTTC. Protein: CASSPFYVQDRGYNEQFF.

The rearrangement links TRBV28 to TRBJ1-1, with a weak D call TRBD1 (5 bases). CDR3 length equals 16 residues. From germline, CDR1 is MDHEN and CDR2 SYDVKM. The V end lost 6 bases, the J end lost 4 bases, and 21 bases lay between the germline ends. The chain's CDR3 is CASSPNPAGGPTEAFF. The CDR3 bases are TGTGCCAGCAGCCCAAACCCCGCGGGGGGTCCCACTGAAGCTTTCTTT. Drawing the rest from reference TRBV28 and TRBJ1-1, the complete variable domain is DVKVTQSSRYLVKRTGEKVFLECVQDMDHENMFWYRQDPGLGLRLIYFSYDVKMKEKGDIPEGYSVSREKKERFSLILESASTNQTSMYLCASSPNPAGGPTEAFFGQGTRLTVV.

The chain carries TRBV6-7 and TRBJ2-1; TRBD2 aligns across 9 bases. TRBV6-7 is recorded as an ORF, its role being uncertain. V lost 0 bases to trimming and J lost 8 bases; unmatched junction nucleotides: 32. The CDR3 consists of 24 residues. This CDR3 reads CASSYSGFYGQSLPGLAIRDEQFF. The CDR3 bases are TGTGCCAGCAGTTACTCGGGTTTCTATGGCCAGAGTTTACCGGGACTAGCCATTAGGGATGAGCAGTTCTTC.

This clone has a handful of counts. The chain couples TRBV7-9 to TRBJ2-5, with D unresolved. The CDR3 has 14 amino acids. Per the germline V gene, CDR1 is SEHNR and CDR2 is FQNEAQ (reference sequence). The V end lost 1 base, the J end lost 0 bases, and 6 bases lay between the germline ends. The CDR3 sequence: CASSLGRDQETQYF. CDR3 bases: TGTGCCAGCAGCTTAGGCCGGGACCAAGAGACCCAGTACTTC.

CDR3 sequence (DNA): TGTGCCAGCAGTCCTGGACAGGTCTCCTACAATGAGCAGTTCTTC. This translates into CASSPGQVSYNEQFF. The chain has TRBV28 and TRBJ2-1; TRBD1 matches 7 bases. The V gene end was trimmed by 5 bases and the J gene end by 0 bases; junction bases not matched to a gene: 4. There are 15 residues in the CDR3. Germline loops: CDR1 MDHEN, CDR2 SYDVKM. Using reference TRBV28 and TRBJ2-1 for the parts outside the CDR3, the full variable domain is DVKVTQSSRYLVKRTGEKVFLECVQDMDHENMFWYRQDPGLGLRLIYFSYDVKMKEKGDIPEGYSVSREKKERFSLILESASTNQTSMYLCASSPGQVSYNEQFFGPGTRLTVL.

The chain uses TRBV7-9 and TRBJ1-4; TRBD1 might be the D (5 bases). Germline loops: CDR1 SEHNR, CDR2 FQNEAQ (reference sequence). The CDR3 extends over 14 amino acids. V shed 5 bases and J shed 6 bases, with 13 bases lying between them. CDR3 residues: CASSPPGGDEKLFF. In DNA form, the CDR3 reads TGTGCCAGCAGCCCTCCGGGAGGGGATGAAAAACTGTTTTTT.

The genes are TRBV25-1 and TRBJ2-1; D is perhaps TRBD1 (6 bases). The CDR3 totals 16 residues. The V end was cut by 0 bases, the J end by 8 bases, with 17 bases between. Germline V gene lookup returns CDR1 MGHDK and CDR2 SYGVNS. The CDR3 protein is CASSEYGEGVRDEQFF. The CDR3 DNA reads TGTGCCAGCAGTGAATATGGAGAGGGGGTAAGGGATGAGCAGTTCTTC. Based on the CDR3 plus reference TRBV25-1 and TRBJ2-1, the full variable domain is EADIYQTPRYLVIGTGKKITLECSQTMGHDKMYWYQQDPGMELHLIHYSYGVNSTEKGDLSSESTVSRIRTEHFPLTLESARPSHTSQYLCASSEYGEGVRDEQFFGPGTRLTVL.

The chain combines TRBV9 with TRBJ2-1; D is ambiguous. Trimming left V 6 bases short and J 6 bases short, with 13 bases between. Germline lookup yields CDR1 SGDLS and CDR2 YYNGEE. The CDR3 runs to 13 residues. The CDR3 reads CASTRLGTNEQFF. The CDR3 DNA reads as TGTGCCAGCACCCGACTTGGAACCAATGAGCAGTTCTTC.

The chain carries TRBV7-9 and TRBJ2-7, with 9 bases lining up with TRBD1. The CDR3 totals 16 residues. Per germline, CDR1 SEHNR and CDR2 FQNEAQ (reference sequence). The V gene end was trimmed by 5 bases and the J gene end by 2 bases; junction bases not matched to a gene: 10. The CDR3 sequence: CASSEFGTGRAYEQYF. In DNA, the CDR3 is TGTGCCAGCAGCGAATTTGGGACAGGGCGGGCCTACGAGCAGTACTTC.

The chain joins TRBV6-4 to TRBJ1-2, with D possibly being TRBD1 (5 bases). CDR1 and CDR2 (germline): MRHNA, SNTAGT. Trimming removed 2 bases from V and 7 bases from J, with 14 bases in between. This CDR3 comprises 14 residues. CDR3 amino acids: CASSDGREATGYTF. In nucleotides, the CDR3 is TGTGCCAGCAGTGACGGCAGGGAAGCGACTGGCTACACCTTC.

The chain joins TRBV4-3 to TRBJ2-7; 11 bases fit TRBD2. The CDR3 totals 15 residues. After removal of 0 bases from V and 7 bases from J, the junction contained 5 bases not matched to a gene. Looked up from germline, CDR1 is LGHNA and CDR2 is YSLEER. The CDR3 DNA sequence: TGCGCCAGCAGCCAAGATATAGCGGGAGGGTGGGAGCAGTACTTC. It yields the protein CASSQDIAGGWEQYF.

To note about this clone: No DNA is shown, since the ends of the CDR3 on it are uncertain; the CDR3 is the one TCRdb lists. This chain's CDR3 is CASSLGQGYEARRAGELFF. The chain employs TRBV5-1 and TRBJ2-2; the DNA was not compared with TRBD1, the D call given in the table. With termini counted, the CDR3 has 19 amino acids. Germline CDR1 is SGHRS and CDR2 is YFSETQ.

A few counts support this clone. The gene calls are TRBV12-5 and TRBJ2-1; TRBD1 is a possible D gene (5 bases). V lost 3 bases and J 8 bases, leaving 11 bases between the germline ends. CDR3 size: 13 residues. Germline values: CDR1 LGHNT, CDR2 FRNRAP. The CDR3 spells CASGLGALHEQFF. The CDR3 DNA is TGTGCTAGTGGTTTAGGGGCCCTCCATGAGCAGTTCTTC.

The genes are TRBV12-3 or TRBV12-4 and TRBJ2-1; D gene ambiguous. The CDR3 sequence is 12 residues long. The V and J ends lost 9 bases and 2 bases respectively, with 8 bases between them. CDR3 region: CASRLTYNEQFF. In DNA, the CDR3 is TGTGCCAGTAGACTCACCTACAATGAGCAGTTCTTC.